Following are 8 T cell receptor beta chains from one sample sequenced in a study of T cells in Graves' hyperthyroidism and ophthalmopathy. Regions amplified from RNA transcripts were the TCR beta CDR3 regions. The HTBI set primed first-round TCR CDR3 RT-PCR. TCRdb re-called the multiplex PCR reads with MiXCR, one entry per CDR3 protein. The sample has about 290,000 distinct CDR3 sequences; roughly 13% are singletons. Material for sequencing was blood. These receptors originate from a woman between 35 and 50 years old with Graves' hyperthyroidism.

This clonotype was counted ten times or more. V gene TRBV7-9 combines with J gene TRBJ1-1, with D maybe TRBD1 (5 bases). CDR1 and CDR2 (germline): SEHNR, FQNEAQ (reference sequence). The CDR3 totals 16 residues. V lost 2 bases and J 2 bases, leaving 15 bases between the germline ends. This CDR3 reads CASSLSQGLGNTEAFF. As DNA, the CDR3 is TGTGCCAGCAGCTTAAGTCAGGGACTGGGTAACACTGAAGCTTTCTTT.

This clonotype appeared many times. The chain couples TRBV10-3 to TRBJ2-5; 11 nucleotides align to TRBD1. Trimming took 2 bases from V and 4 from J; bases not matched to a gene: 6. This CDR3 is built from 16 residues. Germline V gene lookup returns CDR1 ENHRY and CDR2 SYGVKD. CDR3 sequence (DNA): TGTGCCATCAGTGAGCGGCGGACAGGGGGCAGAGAGACCCAGTACTTC. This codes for CAISERRTGGRETQYF.

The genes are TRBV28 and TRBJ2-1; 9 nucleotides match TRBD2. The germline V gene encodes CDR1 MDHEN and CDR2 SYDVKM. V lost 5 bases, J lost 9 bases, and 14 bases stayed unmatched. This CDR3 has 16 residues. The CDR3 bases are TGTGCCAGCAGTCCCCGGGGTAGCGGGAGTTTTGGTGAGCAGTTCTTC. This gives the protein CASSPRGSGSFGEQFF.

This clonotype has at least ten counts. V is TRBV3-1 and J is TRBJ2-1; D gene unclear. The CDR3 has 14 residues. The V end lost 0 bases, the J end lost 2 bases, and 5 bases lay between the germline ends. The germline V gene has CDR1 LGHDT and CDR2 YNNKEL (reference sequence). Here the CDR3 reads CASSQETTYNEQFF. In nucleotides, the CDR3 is TGTGCCAGCAGCCAAGAGACAACCTACAATGAGCAGTTCTTC.

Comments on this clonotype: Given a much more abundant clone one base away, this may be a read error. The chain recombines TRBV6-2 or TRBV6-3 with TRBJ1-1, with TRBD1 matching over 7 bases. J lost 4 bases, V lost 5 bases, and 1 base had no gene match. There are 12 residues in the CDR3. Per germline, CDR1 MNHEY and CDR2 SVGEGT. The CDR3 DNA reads TGTGCCAGCAGTGCAGGGGGCACTGAAGCTTTCTTT. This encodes CASSAGGTEAFF.

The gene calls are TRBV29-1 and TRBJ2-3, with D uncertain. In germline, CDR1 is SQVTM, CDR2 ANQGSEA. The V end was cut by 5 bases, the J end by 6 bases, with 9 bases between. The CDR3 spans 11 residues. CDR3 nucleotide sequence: TGCAGCGTTAAGGAGCTTGATACGCAGTATTTT. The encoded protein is CSVKELDTQYF.

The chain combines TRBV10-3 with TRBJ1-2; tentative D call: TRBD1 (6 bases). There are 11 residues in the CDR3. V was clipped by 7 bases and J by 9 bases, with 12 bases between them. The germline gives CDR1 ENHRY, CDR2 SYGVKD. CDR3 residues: CAITQDRRYTF. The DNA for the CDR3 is TGTGCCATCACTCAGGACAGACGCTACACCTTC.

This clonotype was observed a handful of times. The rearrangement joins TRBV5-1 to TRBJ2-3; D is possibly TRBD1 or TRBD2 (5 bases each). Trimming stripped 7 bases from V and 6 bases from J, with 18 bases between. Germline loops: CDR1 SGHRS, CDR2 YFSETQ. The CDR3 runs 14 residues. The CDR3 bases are TGCGCCAGCGCAGAGGGGTTTGCAGGCGATACGCAGTATTTT. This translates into CASAEGFAGDTQYF. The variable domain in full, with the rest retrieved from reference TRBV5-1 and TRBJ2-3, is KAGVTQTPRYLIKTRGQQVTLSCSPISGHRSVSWYQQTPGQGLQFLFEYFSETQRNKGNFPGRFSGRQFSNSRSEMNVSTLELGDSALYLCASAEGFAGDTQYFGPGTRLTVL.